Listed below are T cell receptor beta chains from one sample, sequenced in a study of untreated major depressive disorder. Repertoires were generated with immunoSEQ multiplex PCR, while TCRdb's copy carries only in-frame clones and drops some. This table holds 15,000 to 20,000 clones, about 85% found once. Sequenced sample: CD4+ T cells from PBMCs. The receptors stem from a woman in her twenties or thirties in good health. The CDR3 runs from the conserved cysteine through the conserved F or W. Fields, in order: D gene, V gene, clone size, J gene, CDR3 protein, CDR3 DNA. D genes are given only for firm matches. The size field is filled for only some rows; it gives once, few, many or a size class.

d_call: .
v_call: TRBV14
clone_size: .
j_call: TRBJ1-3
cdr3_aa: CASSPSDRSGNTIYF
cdr3_nt: TGTGCCAGCAGCCCCTCAGATCGATCTGGAAACACCATATATTTT

d_call: .
v_call: TRBV4-1
clone_size: .
j_call: TRBJ2-7
cdr3_aa: CASSHQGPYEQYF
cdr3_nt: TGCGCCAGCAGCCATCAGGGCCCCTACGAGCAGTACTTC

d_call: TRBD2
v_call: TRBV28
clone_size: .
j_call: TRBJ2-1
cdr3_aa: CASSLAGATHSEQFF
cdr3_nt: TGTGCCAGCAGCCTAGCGGGAGCAACCCACAGTGAGCAGTTCTTC

d_call: .
v_call: TRBV5-6
clone_size: .
j_call: TRBJ2-5
cdr3_aa: CASRSEQTQYF
cdr3_nt: TGTGCCAGCAGGTCGGAGCAGACCCAGTACTTC

d_call: TRBD2
v_call: TRBV27
clone_size: .
j_call: TRBJ2-3
cdr3_aa: CASSFRRGAGINTDTQYF
cdr3_nt: TGTGCCAGCAGTTTTCGCCGCGGAGCGGGGATAAACACAGATACGCAGTATTTT

d_call: .
v_call: TRBV2
clone_size: .
j_call: TRBJ1-4
cdr3_aa: CASRITVTNEKLFF
cdr3_nt: TGTGCCAGCCGTATTACAGTAACTAATGAAAAACTGTTTTTT

d_call: .
v_call: TRBV18
clone_size: .
j_call: TRBJ2-3
cdr3_aa: CASSPNVLGGTDTQYF
cdr3_nt: TGTGCCAGCTCACCAAACGTTCTAGGAGGCACAGATACGCAGTATTTT

d_call: .
v_call: TRBV7-9
clone_size: .
j_call: TRBJ2-2
cdr3_aa: CASRGGPRGELFF
cdr3_nt: TGTGCCAGCAGGGGAGGTCCACGCGGGGAGCTGTTTTTT

d_call: TRBD1
v_call: TRBV7-2
clone_size: .
j_call: TRBJ1-2
cdr3_aa: CASSPRQGAFRGYTF
cdr3_nt: TGTGCCAGCAGCCCACGACAGGGGGCGTTCCGCGGCTACACCTTC

d_call: .
v_call: TRBV9
clone_size: .
j_call: TRBJ2-3
cdr3_aa: CASTEIGRRSTDTQYF
cdr3_nt: TGTGCCAGCACCGAGATAGGACGCCGAAGCACAGATACGCAGTATTTT

d_call: .
v_call: TRBV27
clone_size: .
j_call: TRBJ1-3
cdr3_aa: CASIGGGSGNTIYF
cdr3_nt: TGTGCCAGCATTGGGGGGGGGTCTGGAAACACCATATATTTT

d_call: TRBD1
v_call: TRBV6-6
clone_size: .
j_call: TRBJ2-7
cdr3_aa: CASSFSRDRGQEQYF
cdr3_nt: TGTGCCAGCAGTTTTTCGAGAGACAGGGGGCAAGAGCAGTACTTC

d_call: .
v_call: TRBV18
clone_size: .
j_call: TRBJ2-1
cdr3_aa: CASSPGWNEQFF
cdr3_nt: TGTGCCAGCTCACCCGGGTGGAATGAGCAGTTCTTC

d_call: .
v_call: TRBV6-5
clone_size: .
j_call: TRBJ2-1
cdr3_aa: CASRVPGPYNEQFF
cdr3_nt: TGTGCCAGCAGGGTCCCAGGCCCCTACAATGAGCAGTTCTTC

d_call: .
v_call: TRBV6-1
clone_size: .
j_call: TRBJ1-2
cdr3_aa: CASSRTDNYGYTF
cdr3_nt: TGTGCCAGCAGTAGGACAGATAACTATGGCTACACCTTC

d_call: .
v_call: TRBV4-1
clone_size: .
j_call: TRBJ1-1
cdr3_aa: CASSQGLGRLAEAFF
cdr3_nt: TGCGCCAGCAGCCAAGGCCTGGGCAGGCTGGCTGAAGCTTTCTTT

d_call: .
v_call: TRBV28
clone_size: .
j_call: TRBJ2-5
cdr3_aa: CASSLLGSVGETQYF
cdr3_nt: TGTGCCAGCAGTTTACTCGGGAGTGTGGGAGAGACCCAGTACTTC

d_call: .
v_call: TRBV6-1
clone_size: .
j_call: TRBJ1-5
cdr3_aa: CASSEAKRARNQPQHF
cdr3_nt: TGTGCCAGCAGTGAAGCGAAGAGGGCTAGGAATCAGCCCCAGCATTTT

d_call: TRBD2
v_call: TRBV6-7
clone_size: .
j_call: TRBJ2-3
cdr3_aa: CASSYSRSKTSGKIYADTQYF
cdr3_nt: TGTGCCAGCAGTTACTCGAGGAGTAAGACTAGCGGGAAAATTTACGCAGATACGCAGTATTTT

d_call: TRBD1
v_call: TRBV2
clone_size: .
j_call: TRBJ1-1
cdr3_aa: CASSDAGGRTEAFF
cdr3_nt: TGTGCCAGCAGTGATGCAGGGGGCAGGACTGAAGCTTTCTTT

d_call: TRBD1
v_call: TRBV4-1
clone_size: .
j_call: TRBJ2-1
cdr3_aa: CASSQVPAGGNEQFF
cdr3_nt: TGCGCCAGCAGCCAAGTGCCCGCAGGGGGCAATGAGCAGTTCTTC

d_call: .
v_call: TRBV9
clone_size: .
j_call: TRBJ2-2
cdr3_aa: CASGPSTRHTGELFF
cdr3_nt: TGTGCCAGCGGTCCCTCGACCCGTCACACCGGGGAGCTGTTTTTT

d_call: TRBD1
v_call: TRBV5-6
clone_size: .
j_call: TRBJ2-7
cdr3_aa: CASSAAGTGEYEQYF
cdr3_nt: TGTGCCAGCAGCGCCGCCGGGACAGGGGAGTACGAGCAGTACTTC

d_call: .
v_call: TRBV5-3
clone_size: .
j_call: TRBJ2-5
cdr3_aa: CARSFYGETQYF
cdr3_nt: TGTGCCAGAAGCTTTTACGGCGAGACCCAGTACTTC

d_call: .
v_call: TRBV19
clone_size: .
j_call: TRBJ2-1
cdr3_aa: CASGRLSYNEQFF
cdr3_nt: TGTGCCAGTGGGAGGCTTTCCTACAATGAGCAGTTCTTC

d_call: .
v_call: TRBV7-2
clone_size: .
j_call: TRBJ2-5
cdr3_aa: CASSFQDGGTQYF
cdr3_nt: TGTGCCAGCAGCTTTCAAGATGGGGGGACCCAGTACTTC

d_call: .
v_call: TRBV7-9
clone_size: .
j_call: TRBJ2-5
cdr3_aa: CASSLGVGDRYQETQYF
cdr3_nt: TGTGCCAGCAGCTTAGGGGTGGGGGACCGGTACCAAGAGACCCAGTACTTC

d_call: .
v_call: TRBV28
clone_size: .
j_call: TRBJ2-2
cdr3_aa: CASSTPTGELFF
cdr3_nt: TGTGCCAGCAGTACACCCACCGGGGAGCTGTTTTTT

d_call: .
v_call: TRBV6-6
clone_size: .
j_call: TRBJ2-7
cdr3_aa: CASRPGAYEQYF
cdr3_nt: TGTGCCAGCAGACCGGGGGCCTACGAGCAGTACTTC

d_call: TRBD1
v_call: TRBV5-1
clone_size: .
j_call: TRBJ2-3
cdr3_aa: CASSIAGTGGTDTQYF
cdr3_nt: TGCGCCAGCAGCATAGCAGGGACAGGGGGCACAGATACGCAGTATTTT

d_call: TRBD1
v_call: TRBV2
clone_size: .
j_call: TRBJ2-1
cdr3_aa: CASSEDRGHNEQFF
cdr3_nt: TGTGCCAGCAGTGAGGACAGGGGGCACAATGAGCAGTTCTTC

d_call: .
v_call: TRBV27
clone_size: few
j_call: TRBJ1-2
cdr3_aa: CASSLHGYTF
cdr3_nt: TGTGCCAGCAGCCTACATGGCTACACCTTC

d_call: .
v_call: TRBV18
clone_size: .
j_call: TRBJ2-7
cdr3_aa: CASSPKSRMPYEQYF
cdr3_nt: TGTGCCAGCTCACCAAAATCCAGGATGCCCTACGAGCAGTACTTC

d_call: TRBD1
v_call: TRBV27
clone_size: .
j_call: TRBJ2-5
cdr3_aa: CASSTGTGGVETQYF
cdr3_nt: TGTGCCAGCAGTACGGGGACAGGGGGCGTGGAGACCCAGTACTTC

d_call: .
v_call: TRBV7-8
clone_size: .
j_call: TRBJ2-5
cdr3_aa: CASSLARDGETQYF
cdr3_nt: TGTGCCAGCAGCTTAGCCAGGGATGGGGAGACCCAGTACTTC

d_call: .
v_call: TRBV7-2
clone_size: .
j_call: TRBJ2-3
cdr3_aa: CASSLSGWSDTQYF
cdr3_nt: TGTGCCAGCAGCCTCTCCGGGTGGTCGGATACGCAGTATTTT

d_call: TRBD2
v_call: TRBV5-1
clone_size: .
j_call: TRBJ2-1
cdr3_aa: CASIRLAGGPNEQFF
cdr3_nt: TGCGCCAGCATCCGGCTAGCGGGAGGACCCAATGAGCAGTTCTTC

d_call: .
v_call: TRBV7-2
clone_size: .
j_call: TRBJ2-2
cdr3_aa: CASSLGGAGTGELFF
cdr3_nt: TGTGCCAGCAGCTTGGGGGGCGCGGGCACCGGGGAGCTGTTTTTT

d_call: .
v_call: TRBV4-2
clone_size: .
j_call: TRBJ1-1
cdr3_aa: CASSQEPGVNTEAFF
cdr3_nt: TGTGCCAGCAGCCAAGAACCAGGCGTGAACACTGAAGCTTTCTTT

d_call: TRBD1
v_call: TRBV4-1
clone_size: .
j_call: TRBJ2-7
cdr3_aa: CASSQDVLGQAPYEQYF
cdr3_nt: TGCGCCAGCAGCCAAGATGTACTGGGACAGGCCCCCTACGAGCAGTACTTC

d_call: TRBD1
v_call: TRBV27
clone_size: few
j_call: TRBJ1-2
cdr3_aa: CASSLGQGNGYTF
cdr3_nt: TGTGCCAGCAGTCTAGGACAGGGCAATGGCTACACCTTC

d_call: .
v_call: TRBV5-1
clone_size: .
j_call: TRBJ2-3
cdr3_aa: CASSIRGSTDTQYF
cdr3_nt: TGCGCCAGCAGCATTCGTGGGAGCACAGATACGCAGTATTTT

d_call: TRBD2
v_call: TRBV7-3
clone_size: .
j_call: TRBJ2-1
cdr3_aa: CASSVAGTSGLNEQFF
cdr3_nt: TGTGCCAGCAGCGTAGCCGGGACTAGCGGACTCAATGAGCAGTTCTTC

d_call: TRBD1
v_call: TRBV6-6
clone_size: .
j_call: TRBJ2-3
cdr3_aa: CASRSQGSSTDTQYF
cdr3_nt: TGTGCCAGCAGATCACAGGGGTCTAGCACAGATACGCAGTATTTT

d_call: TRBD1
v_call: TRBV5-6
clone_size: .
j_call: TRBJ2-7
cdr3_aa: CASSLGTASYEQYF
cdr3_nt: TGTGCCAGCAGCTTAGGGACAGCGTCCTACGAGCAGTACTTC

d_call: .
v_call: TRBV5-6
clone_size: .
j_call: TRBJ1-1
cdr3_aa: CASSLVARLNTEAFF
cdr3_nt: TGTGCCAGCAGCTTGGTAGCCAGATTGAACACTGAAGCTTTCTTT

d_call: .
v_call: TRBV27
clone_size: .
j_call: TRBJ1-1
cdr3_aa: CASRTTTGFDTEAFF
cdr3_nt: TGTGCCAGCCGAACTACCACAGGGTTTGACACTGAAGCTTTCTTT

d_call: TRBD1
v_call: TRBV28
clone_size: .
j_call: TRBJ1-1
cdr3_aa: CARPVQGPQAFF
cdr3_nt: TGTGCCAGGCCCGTACAGGGGCCTCAAGCTTTCTTT

d_call: TRBD2
v_call: TRBV10-3
clone_size: .
j_call: TRBJ2-1
cdr3_aa: CAISDYGLAGELSSYNEQFF
cdr3_nt: TGTGCCATCAGTGACTACGGACTAGCGGGAGAGTTGAGCTCCTACAATGAGCAGTTCTTC

d_call: .
v_call: TRBV5-1
clone_size: .
j_call: TRBJ1-4
cdr3_aa: CASSLAGATNEKLFF
cdr3_nt: TGCGCCAGCAGCTTGGCCGGGGCAACTAATGAAAAACTGTTTTTT

d_call: TRBD1
v_call: TRBV4-1
clone_size: .
j_call: TRBJ2-2
cdr3_aa: CASRTDRANTGELFF
cdr3_nt: TGCGCCAGCCGAACCGACAGGGCGAACACCGGGGAGCTGTTTTTT

d_call: .
v_call: TRBV28
clone_size: .
j_call: TRBJ2-1
cdr3_aa: CASSLSRWNEQFF
cdr3_nt: TGTGCCAGCAGTTTAAGTAGGTGGAATGAGCAGTTCTTC

d_call: TRBD2
v_call: TRBV5-1
clone_size: .
j_call: TRBJ2-7
cdr3_aa: CASSWTSGRAGEQYF
cdr3_nt: TGCGCCAGCAGCTGGACTAGCGGGAGGGCAGGAGAGCAGTACTTC

d_call: .
v_call: TRBV30
clone_size: .
j_call: TRBJ2-7
cdr3_aa: CAWSHRSLEGYEQYF
cdr3_nt: TGTGCCTGGAGTCACCGTAGCCTGGAGGGCTACGAGCAGTACTTC

d_call: .
v_call: TRBV29-1
clone_size: few
j_call: TRBJ1-1
cdr3_aa: CSATGNTEAFF
cdr3_nt: TGCAGCGCAACAGGTAACACTGAAGCTTTCTTT

d_call: .
v_call: TRBV5-1
clone_size: .
j_call: TRBJ2-3
cdr3_aa: CASSLHSGYTDTQYF
cdr3_nt: TGCGCCAGCAGCTTGCACAGCGGGTACACAGATACGCAGTATTTT

d_call: TRBD1
v_call: TRBV5-1
clone_size: .
j_call: TRBJ1-4
cdr3_aa: CASSLGQGKVEKLFF
cdr3_nt: TGCGCCAGCAGCTTGGGACAGGGCAAGGTTGAAAAACTGTTTTTT

d_call: TRBD2
v_call: TRBV10-3
clone_size: .
j_call: TRBJ2-3
cdr3_aa: CATEGGLAPDTQYF
cdr3_nt: TGTGCCACGGAGGGTGGACTAGCACCAGATACGCAGTATTTT

d_call: .
v_call: TRBV6-1
clone_size: medium-sized
j_call: TRBJ1-5
cdr3_aa: CASSFEGVIQPQHF
cdr3_nt: TGTGCCAGCAGCTTCGAGGGAGTAATTCAGCCCCAGCATTTT